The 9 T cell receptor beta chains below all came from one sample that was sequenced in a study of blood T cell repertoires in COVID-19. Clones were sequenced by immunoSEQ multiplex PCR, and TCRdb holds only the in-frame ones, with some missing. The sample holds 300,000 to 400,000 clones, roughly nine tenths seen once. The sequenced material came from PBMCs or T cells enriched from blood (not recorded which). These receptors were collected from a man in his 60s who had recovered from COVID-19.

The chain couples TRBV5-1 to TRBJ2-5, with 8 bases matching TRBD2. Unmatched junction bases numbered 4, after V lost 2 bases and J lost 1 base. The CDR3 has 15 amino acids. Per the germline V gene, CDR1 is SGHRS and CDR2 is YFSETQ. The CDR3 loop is CASSFLAGSQETQYF. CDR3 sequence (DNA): TGCGCCAGCAGCTTTCTAGCGGGTTCCCAAGAGACCCAGTACTTC. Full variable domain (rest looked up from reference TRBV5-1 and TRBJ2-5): KAGVTQTPRYLIKTRGQQVTLSCSPISGHRSVSWYQQTPGQGLQFLFEYFSETQRNKGNFPGRFSGRQFSNSRSEMNVSTLELGDSALYLCASSFLAGSQETQYFGPGTRLLVL.

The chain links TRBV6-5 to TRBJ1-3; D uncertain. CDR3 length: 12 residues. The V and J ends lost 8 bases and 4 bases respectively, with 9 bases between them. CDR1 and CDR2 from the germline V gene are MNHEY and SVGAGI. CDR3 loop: CASSGGGNTIYF. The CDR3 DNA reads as TGTGCCAGCTCCGGAGGCGGAAACACCATATATTTT.

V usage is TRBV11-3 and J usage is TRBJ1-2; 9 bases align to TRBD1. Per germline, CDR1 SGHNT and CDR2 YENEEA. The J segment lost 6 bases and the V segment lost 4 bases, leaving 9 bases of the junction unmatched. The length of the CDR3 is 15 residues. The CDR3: CASSSPMTGGDGYTF. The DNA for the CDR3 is TGTGCCAGCAGCTCACCCATGACAGGGGGAGATGGCTACACCTTC.

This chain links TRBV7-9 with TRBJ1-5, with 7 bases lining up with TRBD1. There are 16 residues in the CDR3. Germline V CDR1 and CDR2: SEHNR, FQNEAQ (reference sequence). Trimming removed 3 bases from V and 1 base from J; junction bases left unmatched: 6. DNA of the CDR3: TGTGCCAGCAGCTTGTCGGCAGGGGGGAGCAATCAGCCCCAGCATTTT. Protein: CASSLSAGGSNQPQHF. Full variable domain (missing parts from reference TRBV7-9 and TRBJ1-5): DTGVSQNPRHKITKRGQNVTFRCDPISEHNRLYWYRQTLGQGPEFLTYFQNEAQLEKSRLLSDRFSAERPKGSFSTLEIQRTEQGDSAMYLCASSLSAGGSNQPQHFGDGTRLSIL.

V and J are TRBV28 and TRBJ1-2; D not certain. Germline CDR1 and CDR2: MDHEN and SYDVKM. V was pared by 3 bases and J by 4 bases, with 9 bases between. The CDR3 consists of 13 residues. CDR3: CASSLNGVYGYTF. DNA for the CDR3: TGTGCCAGCAGTTTGAACGGTGTCTATGGCTACACCTTC.

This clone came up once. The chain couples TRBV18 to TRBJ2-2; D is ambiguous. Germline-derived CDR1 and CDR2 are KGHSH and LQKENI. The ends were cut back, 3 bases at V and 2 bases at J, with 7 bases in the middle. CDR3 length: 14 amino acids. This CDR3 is CASSPMSNTGELFF. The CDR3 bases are TGTGCCAGCTCACCGATGAGCAACACCGGGGAGCTGTTTTTT. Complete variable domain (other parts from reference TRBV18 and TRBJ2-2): NAGVMQNPRHLVRRRGQEARLRCSPMKGHSHVYWYRQLPEEGLKFMVYLQKENIIDESGMPKERFSAEFPKEGPSILRIQQVVRGDSAAYFCASSPMSNTGELFFGEGSRLTVL.

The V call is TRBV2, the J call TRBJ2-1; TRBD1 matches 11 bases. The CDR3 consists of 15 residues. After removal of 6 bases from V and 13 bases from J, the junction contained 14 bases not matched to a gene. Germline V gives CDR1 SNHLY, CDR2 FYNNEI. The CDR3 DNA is TGTGCCAGCAGAGAGGACAGGGGGCGCGTAGAAACTCAGTTCTTC. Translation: CASREDRGRVETQFF.

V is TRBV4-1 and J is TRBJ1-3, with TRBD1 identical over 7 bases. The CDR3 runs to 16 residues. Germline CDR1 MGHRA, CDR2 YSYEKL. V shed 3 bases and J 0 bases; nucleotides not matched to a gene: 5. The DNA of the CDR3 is TGCGCCAGCAGCCAGGCGTGGGACAGCTCTGGAAACACCATATATTTT. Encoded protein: CASSQAWDSSGNTIYF.

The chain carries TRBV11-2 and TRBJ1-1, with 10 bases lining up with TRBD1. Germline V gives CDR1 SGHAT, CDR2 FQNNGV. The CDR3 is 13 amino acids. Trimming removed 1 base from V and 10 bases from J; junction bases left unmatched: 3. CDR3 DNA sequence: TGTGCCAGCAGCTTAGTAGGACAGGGGGGAGCTTTCTTT. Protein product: CASSLVGQGGAFF.